Sequencing of this T cell receptor beta chain was carried out in a study of blood T cell repertoires in COVID-19. Study context: The United States, Italy and Spain were the sources of the acute and convalescent COVID-19 samples. Nucleic acid was either cDNA or gDNA, and it came from T cells, B-cell-depleted T cells, or PBMCs.

This clone was observed a few times. Germline CDR1 SGHTA, CDR2 FQGNSA. Germline trimming cut 3 bases from V and 2 bases from J; bases unmatched to any gene: 6. The CDR3 is 15 residues long. The authors' processing: Cell counts per sample came from amplifying reference gene primers. Only in-frame clones appear in the TCRdb table, and some are missing; sequencing was by immunoSEQ multiplex PCR. That table gives V, J and clone size, and the DNA gave D and trimming. Here the sample spans about 200,000 clones, 70% to 90% being singletons. This TCR was recovered from a woman aged 40 to 49 who had recovered from COVID-19. The rearrangement links TRBV7-2 to TRBJ1-1, with 7 bases that match TRBD1. Source material: peripheral blood. CDR3: CASSLMDRTNTEAFF. The CDR3 DNA is TGTGCCAGCAGCTTGATGGACAGGACCAACACTGAAGCTTTCTTT.